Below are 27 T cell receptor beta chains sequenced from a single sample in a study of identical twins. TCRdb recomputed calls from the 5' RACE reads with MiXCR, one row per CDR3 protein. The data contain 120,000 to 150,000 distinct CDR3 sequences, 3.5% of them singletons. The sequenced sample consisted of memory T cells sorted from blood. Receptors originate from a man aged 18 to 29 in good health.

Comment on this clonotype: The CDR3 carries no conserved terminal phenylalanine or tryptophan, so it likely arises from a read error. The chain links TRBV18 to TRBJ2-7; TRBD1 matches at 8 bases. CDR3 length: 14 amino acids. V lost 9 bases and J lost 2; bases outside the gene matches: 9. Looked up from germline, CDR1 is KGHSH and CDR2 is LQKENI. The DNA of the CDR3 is TGTGCCAGTCAACCCGGGACAGGCCCCTACGAGCAGTACATC. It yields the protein CASQPGTGPYEQYI.

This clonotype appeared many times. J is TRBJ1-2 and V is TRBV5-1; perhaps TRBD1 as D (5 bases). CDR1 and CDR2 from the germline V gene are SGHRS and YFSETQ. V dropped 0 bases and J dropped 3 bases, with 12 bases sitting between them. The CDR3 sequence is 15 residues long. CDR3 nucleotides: TGCGCCAGCAGCTTGGAAACAGGAACGGACTATGGCTACACCTTC. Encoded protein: CASSLETGTDYGYTF.

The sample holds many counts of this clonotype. The CDR3: CASRQGATGELFF. In DNA, the CDR3 is TGCGCCAGCAGGCAGGGGGCAACCGGGGAGCTGTTTTTT. This chain uses TRBV5-1 with TRBJ2-2; 8 bases agree with TRBD1. Germline CDR1 is SGHRS and CDR2 is YFSETQ. J was trimmed by 5 bases and V by 5 bases; bases with no gene match: 2. The CDR3 consists of 13 residues.

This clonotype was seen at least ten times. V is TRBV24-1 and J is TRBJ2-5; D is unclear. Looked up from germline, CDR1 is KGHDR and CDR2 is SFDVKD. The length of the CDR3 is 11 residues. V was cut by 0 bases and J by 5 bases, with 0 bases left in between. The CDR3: CATSDLETQYF. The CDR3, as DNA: TGTGCCACCAGTGATTTGGAGACCCAGTACTTC.

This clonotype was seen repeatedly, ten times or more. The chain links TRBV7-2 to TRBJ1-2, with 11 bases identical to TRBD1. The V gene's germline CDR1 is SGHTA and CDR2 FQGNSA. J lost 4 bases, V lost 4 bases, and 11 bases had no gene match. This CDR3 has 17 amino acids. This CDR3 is CASSYGQGAQPIYGYTF. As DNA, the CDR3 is TGTGCCAGCAGCTACGGACAGGGGGCCCAACCCATCTATGGCTACACCTTC.

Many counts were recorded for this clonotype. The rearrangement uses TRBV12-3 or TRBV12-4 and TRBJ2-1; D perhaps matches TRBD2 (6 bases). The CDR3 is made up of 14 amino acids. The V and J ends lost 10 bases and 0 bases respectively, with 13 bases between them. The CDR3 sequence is CATKGGSSYNEQFF. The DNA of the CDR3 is TGTGCCACCAAGGGAGGTAGCTCCTACAATGAGCAGTTCTTC.

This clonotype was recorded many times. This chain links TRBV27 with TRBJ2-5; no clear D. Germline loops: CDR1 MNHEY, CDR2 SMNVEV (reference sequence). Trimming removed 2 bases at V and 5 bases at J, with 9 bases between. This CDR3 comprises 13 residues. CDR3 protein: CASSLTYGETQYF. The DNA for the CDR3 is TGTGCCAGCAGTTTAACTTATGGGGAGACCCAGTACTTC.

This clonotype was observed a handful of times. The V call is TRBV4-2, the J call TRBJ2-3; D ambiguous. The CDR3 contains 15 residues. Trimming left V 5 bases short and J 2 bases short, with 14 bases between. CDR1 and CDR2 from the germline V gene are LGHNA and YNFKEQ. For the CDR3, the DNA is TGTGCCAGCAGCGTAGGACCACCTCACACAGATACGCAGTATTTT. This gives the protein CASSVGPPHTDTQYF.

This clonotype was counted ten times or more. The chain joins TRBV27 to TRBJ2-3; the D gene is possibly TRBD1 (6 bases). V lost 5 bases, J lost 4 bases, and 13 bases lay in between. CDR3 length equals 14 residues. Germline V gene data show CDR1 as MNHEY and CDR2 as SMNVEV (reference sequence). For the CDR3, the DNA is TGTGCCAGCAGTGGGGGCTTCCGGGCAGATACGCAGTATTTT. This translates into CASSGGFRADTQYF.

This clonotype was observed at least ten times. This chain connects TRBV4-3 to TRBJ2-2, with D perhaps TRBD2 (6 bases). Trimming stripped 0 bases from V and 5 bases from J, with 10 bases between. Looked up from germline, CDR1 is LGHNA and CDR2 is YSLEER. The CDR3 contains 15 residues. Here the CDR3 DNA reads TGCGCCAGCAGCCAAGATTCGGGGGAAACCGGGGAGCTGTTTTTT. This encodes CASSQDSGETGELFF.

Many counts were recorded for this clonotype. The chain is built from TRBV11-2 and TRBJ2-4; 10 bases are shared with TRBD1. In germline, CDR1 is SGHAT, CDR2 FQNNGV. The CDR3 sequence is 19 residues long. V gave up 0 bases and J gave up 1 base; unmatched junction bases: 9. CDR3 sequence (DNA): TGTGCCAGCAGCTTAGACCGGACAGGGGGAGGTGCGGCCAAAAACATTCAGTACTTC. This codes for CASSLDRTGGGAAKNIQYF.

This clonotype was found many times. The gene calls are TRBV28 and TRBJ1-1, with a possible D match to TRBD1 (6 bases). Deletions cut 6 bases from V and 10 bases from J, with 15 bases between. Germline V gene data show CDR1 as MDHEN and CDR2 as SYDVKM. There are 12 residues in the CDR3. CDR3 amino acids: CASSPKTGRAFF. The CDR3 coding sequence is TGTGCCAGCAGCCCGAAAACAGGGAGAGCTTTCTTT.

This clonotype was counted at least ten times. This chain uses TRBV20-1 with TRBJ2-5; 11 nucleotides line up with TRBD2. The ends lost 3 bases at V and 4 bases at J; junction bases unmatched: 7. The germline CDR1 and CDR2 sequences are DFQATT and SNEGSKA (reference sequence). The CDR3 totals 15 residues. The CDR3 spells CSASPLSGRVETQYF. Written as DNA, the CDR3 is TGCAGTGCTAGCCCCCTTAGCGGGAGGGTAGAGACCCAGTACTTC.

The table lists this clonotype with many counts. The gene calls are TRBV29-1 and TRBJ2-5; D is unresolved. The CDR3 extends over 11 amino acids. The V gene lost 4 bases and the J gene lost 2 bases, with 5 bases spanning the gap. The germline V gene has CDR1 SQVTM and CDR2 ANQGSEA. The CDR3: CSVVRQETQYF. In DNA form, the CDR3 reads TGCAGCGTTGTCCGGCAAGAGACCCAGTACTTC.

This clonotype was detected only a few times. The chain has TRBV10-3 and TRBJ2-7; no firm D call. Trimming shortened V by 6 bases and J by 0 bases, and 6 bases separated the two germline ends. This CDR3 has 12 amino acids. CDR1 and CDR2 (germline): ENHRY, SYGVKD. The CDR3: CAISDRSYEQYF. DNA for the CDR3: TGTGCCATCAGCGACCGCTCCTACGAGCAGTACTTC.

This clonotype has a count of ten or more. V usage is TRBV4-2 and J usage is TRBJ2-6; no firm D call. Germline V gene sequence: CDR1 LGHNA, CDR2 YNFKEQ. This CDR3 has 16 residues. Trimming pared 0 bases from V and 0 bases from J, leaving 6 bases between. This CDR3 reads CASSQDGNSGANVLTF. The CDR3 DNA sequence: TGTGCCAGCAGCCAAGATGGGAACTCTGGGGCCAACGTCCTGACTTTC.

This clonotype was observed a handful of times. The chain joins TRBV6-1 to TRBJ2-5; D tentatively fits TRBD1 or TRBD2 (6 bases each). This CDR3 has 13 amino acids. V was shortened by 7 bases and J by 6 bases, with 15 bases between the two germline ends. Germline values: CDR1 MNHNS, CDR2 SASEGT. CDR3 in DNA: TGTGCCAGCAAAAAGGGGGGCGTGAAGACCCAGTACTTC. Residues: CASKKGGVKTQYF.

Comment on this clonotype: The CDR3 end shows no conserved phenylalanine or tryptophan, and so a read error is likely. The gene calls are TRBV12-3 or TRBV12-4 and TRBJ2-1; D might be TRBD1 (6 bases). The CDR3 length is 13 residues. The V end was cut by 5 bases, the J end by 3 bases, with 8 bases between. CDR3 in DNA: TGTGCCAGCAGTGGACAGATCTACAATGAGCAGTTCTAC. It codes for CASSGQIYNEQFY.

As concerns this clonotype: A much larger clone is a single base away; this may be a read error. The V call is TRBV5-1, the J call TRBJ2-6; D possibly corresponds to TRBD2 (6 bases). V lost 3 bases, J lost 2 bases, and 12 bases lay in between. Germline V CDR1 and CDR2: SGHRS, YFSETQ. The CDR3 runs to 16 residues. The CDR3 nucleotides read TGCGCCAGCAGCTGCTACCGGGGGACTGGGGCCAACGTCCTGACTTTC. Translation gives CASSCYRGTGANVLTF. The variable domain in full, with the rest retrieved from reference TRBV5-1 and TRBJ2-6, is KAGVTQTPRYLIKTRGQQVTLSCSPISGHRSVSWYQQTPGQGLQFLFEYFSETQRNKGNFPGRFSGRQFSNSRSEMNVSTLELGDSALYLCASSCYRGTGANVLTFGAGSRLTVL.

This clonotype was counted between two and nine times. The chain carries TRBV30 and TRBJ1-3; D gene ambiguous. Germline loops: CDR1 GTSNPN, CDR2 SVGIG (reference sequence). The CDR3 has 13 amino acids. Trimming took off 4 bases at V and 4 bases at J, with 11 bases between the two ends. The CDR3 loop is CAWTAEEGNTIYF. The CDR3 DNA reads TGTGCCTGGACAGCAGAAGAGGGAAACACCATATATTTT.

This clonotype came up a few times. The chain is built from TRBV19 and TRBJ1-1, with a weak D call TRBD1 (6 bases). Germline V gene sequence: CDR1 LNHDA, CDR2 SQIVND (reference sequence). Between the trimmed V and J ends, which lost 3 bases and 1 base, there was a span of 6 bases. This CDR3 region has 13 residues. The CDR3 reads CASSMTGNTEAFF. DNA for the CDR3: TGTGCCAGTAGTATGACAGGGAACACTGAAGCTTTCTTT. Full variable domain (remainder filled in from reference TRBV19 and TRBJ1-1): DGGITQSPKYLFRKEGQNVTLSCEQNLNHDAMYWYRQDPGQGLRLIYYSQIVNDFQKGDIAEGYSVSREKKESFPLTVTSAQKNPTAFYLCASSMTGNTEAFFGQGTRLTVV.

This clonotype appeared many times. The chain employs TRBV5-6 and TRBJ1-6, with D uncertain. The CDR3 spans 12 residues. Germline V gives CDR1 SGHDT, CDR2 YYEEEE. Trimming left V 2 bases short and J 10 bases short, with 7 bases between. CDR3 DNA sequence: TGTGCCAGCAGCTTTAACGAATCACCCCTCCACTTT. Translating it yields CASSFNESPLHF.

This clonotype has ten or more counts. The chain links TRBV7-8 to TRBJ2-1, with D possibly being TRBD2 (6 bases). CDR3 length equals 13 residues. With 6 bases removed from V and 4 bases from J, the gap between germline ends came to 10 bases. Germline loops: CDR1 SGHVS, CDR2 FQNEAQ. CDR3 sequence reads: CASSGDSYNEQFF. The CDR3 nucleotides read TGTGCCAGCAGTGGGGACTCTTACAATGAGCAGTTCTTC. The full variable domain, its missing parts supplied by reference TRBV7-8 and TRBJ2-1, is GAGVSQSPRYKVAKRGQDVALRCDPISGHVSLFWYQQALGQGPEFLTYFQNEAQLDKSGLPSDRFFAERPEGSVSTLKIQRTQQEDSAVYLCASSGDSYNEQFFGPGTRLTVL.

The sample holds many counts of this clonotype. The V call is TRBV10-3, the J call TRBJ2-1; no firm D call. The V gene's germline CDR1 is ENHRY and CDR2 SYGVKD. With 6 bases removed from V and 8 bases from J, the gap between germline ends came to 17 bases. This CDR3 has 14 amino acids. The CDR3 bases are TGTGCCATCAGGGACCCGAAAGGCCGGGATGAGCAGTTCTTC. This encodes CAIRDPKGRDEQFF.

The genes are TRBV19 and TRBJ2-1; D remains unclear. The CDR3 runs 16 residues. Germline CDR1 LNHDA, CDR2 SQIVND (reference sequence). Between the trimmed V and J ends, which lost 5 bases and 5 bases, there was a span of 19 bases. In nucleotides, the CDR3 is TGTGCCAGTAGTTTGATGACCCACGCAACCAACAATGAGCAGTTCTTC. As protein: CASSLMTHATNNEQFF.

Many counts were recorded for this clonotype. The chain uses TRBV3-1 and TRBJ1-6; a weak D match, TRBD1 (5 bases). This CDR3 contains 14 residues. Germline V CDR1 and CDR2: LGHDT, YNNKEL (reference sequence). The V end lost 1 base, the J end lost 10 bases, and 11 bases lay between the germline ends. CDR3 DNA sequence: TGTGCCAGCAGCCAAGGAAGGGGCCGATCACCCCTCCACTTT. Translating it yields CASSQGRGRSPLHF.

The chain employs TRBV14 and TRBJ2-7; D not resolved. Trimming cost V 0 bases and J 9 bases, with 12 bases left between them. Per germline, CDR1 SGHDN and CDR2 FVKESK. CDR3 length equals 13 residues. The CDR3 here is CASSQESSTGQYV. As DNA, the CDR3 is TGTGCCAGCAGCCAAGAATCCTCGACGGGGCAGTACGTC.